Included here is one TCR beta chain sequence, with context. The PCR contained 60 Vbeta and 13 Jbeta primers. Method: immunoSEQ multiplex PCR; TCRdb's copy keeps in-frame clones and lacks some. The sample records 150,000 to 200,000 clones, around 81% being singletons. The record originates from a study of cytomegalovirus exposure and HLA in healthy donors. Per the germline V gene, CDR1 is SGHRS and CDR2 is YFSETQ. CDR3 size: 15 residues. With 0 bases removed from V and 3 bases from J, the gap between germline ends came to 12 bases. The chain combines TRBV5-1 with TRBJ1-1, with D unresolved. The sequenced material came from PBMCs. The receptor's source is a middle-aged man in good health and CMV-seronegative. CDR3 in DNA: TGCGCCAGCAGCTTGGGGGTGAGGTTGGACACTGAAGCTTTCTTT. This gives the protein CASSLGVRLDTEAFF. Full variable domain (rest looked up from reference TRBV5-1 and TRBJ1-1): KAGVTQTPRYLIKTRGQQVTLSCSPISGHRSVSWYQQTPGQGLQFLFEYFSETQRNKGNFPGRFSGRQFSNSRSEMNVSTLELGDSALYLCASSLGVRLDTEAFFGQGTRLTVV.